This record looks at one T cell receptor (beta chain) sequence and its context. This entry is derived from a study of T cells in Graves' hyperthyroidism and ophthalmopathy. The source material, RNA transcripts, was used to amplify TCR beta CDR3 regions. First-round RT-PCR of the TCR CDR3 relied on the HTBI primer set. TCRdb processed the multiplex PCR reads anew with MiXCR; each CDR3 protein has one entry. The sample records about 530,000 distinct CDR3 sequences, roughly a sixth being singletons. The germline CDR1 and CDR2 sequences are KGHSH and LQKENI. CDR3 length: 16 residues. Germline trimming cut 2 bases from V and 1 base from J; bases unmatched to any gene: 7.

This sequence joins TRBV18 and TRBJ2-5; TRBD1 matches 7 bases. The clonotype originates from a woman aged 18-29 years with Graves' ophthalmopathy. Sequencing used blood. CDR3 DNA sequence: TGTGCCAGCTCACCATTTCTGACAGGGACCCAAGAGACCCAGTACTTC. Amino acids: CASSPFLTGTQETQYF.